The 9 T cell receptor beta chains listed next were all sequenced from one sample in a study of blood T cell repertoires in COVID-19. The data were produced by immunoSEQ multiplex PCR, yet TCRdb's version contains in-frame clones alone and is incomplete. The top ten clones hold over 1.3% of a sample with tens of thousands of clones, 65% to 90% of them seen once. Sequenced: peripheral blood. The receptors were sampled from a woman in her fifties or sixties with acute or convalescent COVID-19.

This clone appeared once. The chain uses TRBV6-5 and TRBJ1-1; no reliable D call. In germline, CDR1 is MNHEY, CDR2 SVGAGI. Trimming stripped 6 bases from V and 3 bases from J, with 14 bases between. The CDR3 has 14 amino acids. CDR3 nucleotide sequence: TGTGCCAGCAGGTCGGGGATACTCCACACTGAAGCTTTCTTT. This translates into CASRSGILHTEAFF.

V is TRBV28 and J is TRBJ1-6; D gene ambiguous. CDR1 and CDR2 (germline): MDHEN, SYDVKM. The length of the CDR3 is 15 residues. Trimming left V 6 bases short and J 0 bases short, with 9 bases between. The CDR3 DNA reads TGTGCCAGCAGCCCTAAAAGCTCCTATAATTCACCCCTCCACTTT. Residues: CASSPKSSYNSPLHF.

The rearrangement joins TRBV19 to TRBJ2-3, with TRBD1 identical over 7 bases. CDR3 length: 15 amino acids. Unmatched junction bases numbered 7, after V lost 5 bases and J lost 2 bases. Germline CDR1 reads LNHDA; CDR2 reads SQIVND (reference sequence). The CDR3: CASSSRDSHTDTQYF. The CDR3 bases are TGTGCCAGTAGTTCCCGGGACAGTCACACAGATACGCAGTATTTT.

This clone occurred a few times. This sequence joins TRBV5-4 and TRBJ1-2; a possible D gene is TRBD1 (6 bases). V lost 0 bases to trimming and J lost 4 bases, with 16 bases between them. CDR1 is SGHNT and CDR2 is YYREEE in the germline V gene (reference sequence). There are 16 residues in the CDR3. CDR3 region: CASSLGGQSLSYGYTF. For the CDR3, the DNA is TGTGCCAGCAGCTTGGGCGGACAGAGTTTGAGCTATGGCTACACCTTC.

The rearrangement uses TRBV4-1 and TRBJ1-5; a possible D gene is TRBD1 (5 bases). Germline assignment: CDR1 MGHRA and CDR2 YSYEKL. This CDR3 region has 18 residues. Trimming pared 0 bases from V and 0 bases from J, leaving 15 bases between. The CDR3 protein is CASSQDRGGATSNQPQHF. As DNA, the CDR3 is TGCGCCAGCAGCCAAGATCGAGGAGGGGCCACTAGCAATCAGCCCCAGCATTTT.

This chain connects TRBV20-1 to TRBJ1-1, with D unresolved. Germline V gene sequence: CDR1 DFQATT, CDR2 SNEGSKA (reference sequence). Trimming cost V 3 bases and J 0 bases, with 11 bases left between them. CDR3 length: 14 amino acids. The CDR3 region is CSASSQALNTEAFF. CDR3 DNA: TGCAGTGCTAGTTCTCAGGCCTTGAACACTGAAGCTTTCTTT.

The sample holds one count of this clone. The CDR3 coding sequence is TGTGCCAGCAGTGACCTAGCGGGAGCAATAGATACGCAGTATTTT. Protein: CASSDLAGAIDTQYF. This chain links TRBV6-1 with TRBJ2-3; 10 bases agree with TRBD2. The CDR3 covers 15 residues. Germline trimming cut 3 bases from V and 5 bases from J; bases unmatched to any gene: 5. The germline gives CDR1 MNHNS, CDR2 SASEGT.

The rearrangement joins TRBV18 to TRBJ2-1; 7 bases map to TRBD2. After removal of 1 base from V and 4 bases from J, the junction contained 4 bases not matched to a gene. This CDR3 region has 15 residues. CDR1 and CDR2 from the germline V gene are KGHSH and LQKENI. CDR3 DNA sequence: TGTGCCAGCTCACCACGGGGGGGAGATTACAATGAGCAGTTCTTC. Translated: CASSPRGGDYNEQFF.

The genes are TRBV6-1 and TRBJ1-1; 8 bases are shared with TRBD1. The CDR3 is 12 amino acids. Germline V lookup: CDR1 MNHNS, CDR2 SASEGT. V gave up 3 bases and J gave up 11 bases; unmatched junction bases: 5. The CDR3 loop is CASSDRGLGAFF. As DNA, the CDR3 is TGTGCCAGCAGTGACAGGGGGCTCGGGGCTTTCTTT.